This TCR beta chain comes out of a study of T cell repertoires in cytomegalovirus infection. For the study at large: Both recently identified HLA-C-restricted and well-studied HLA-B-restricted CMV epitopes were used in the study.

With regard to this clonotype: No antigen is known for it.

TCRdb recomputed calls from the reads with MiXCR, one row per CDR3 protein. The sample lists about 900,000 distinct CDR3 sequences, roughly 31% occurring once. General study results and limits: Dominant in the ex vivo response were TCR beta clonotypes restricted by HLA-C and specific for CMV.

The TCR originated in a human donor in good health (CMV status not recorded). Some clones in this sample may be carry-over from other donors' samples. The material sequenced was cultured CD8+ T cells from PBMCs, taken from culture after CMV antigen stimulation.

The CDR3 DNA is TGTGCCAGCAGCTCGGGACTAGCGGGGGGTCACAATGAGCAGTTCTTC. Translation: CASSSGLAGGHNEQFF. The rearrangement joins TRBV6-2 or TRBV6-3 to TRBJ2-1; 15 bases line up with TRBD2. J gave up 5 bases and V 6 bases, and 5 bases lay outside the gene matches. Germline lookup yields CDR1 MNHEY and CDR2 SVGEGT. The CDR3 runs 16 residues.